This TCR beta chain was documented in a study of T cell changes during pregnancy in multiple sclerosis. Assay: immunoSEQ multiplex PCR; the TCRdb copy retains only in-frame clones and omits some. The sample holds tens of thousands of clones, approximately 90% seen once. V shed 9 bases and J shed 1 base, with 10 bases lying between them. The CDR3 has 13 amino acids. Germline V gene data show CDR1 as LGHNT and CDR2 as FRNRAP. The source is a female donor with multiple sclerosis, enrolled in a pregnancy study. J is TRBJ1-5 and V is TRBV12-5; a weak D match, TRBD1 (6 bases). The sample consisted of peripheral blood, taken in the third trimester of pregnancy. CDR3: CARSTGSNQPQHF. The CDR3 region has the DNA TGTGCTAGATCCACAGGGAGCAATCAGCCCCAGCATTTT.